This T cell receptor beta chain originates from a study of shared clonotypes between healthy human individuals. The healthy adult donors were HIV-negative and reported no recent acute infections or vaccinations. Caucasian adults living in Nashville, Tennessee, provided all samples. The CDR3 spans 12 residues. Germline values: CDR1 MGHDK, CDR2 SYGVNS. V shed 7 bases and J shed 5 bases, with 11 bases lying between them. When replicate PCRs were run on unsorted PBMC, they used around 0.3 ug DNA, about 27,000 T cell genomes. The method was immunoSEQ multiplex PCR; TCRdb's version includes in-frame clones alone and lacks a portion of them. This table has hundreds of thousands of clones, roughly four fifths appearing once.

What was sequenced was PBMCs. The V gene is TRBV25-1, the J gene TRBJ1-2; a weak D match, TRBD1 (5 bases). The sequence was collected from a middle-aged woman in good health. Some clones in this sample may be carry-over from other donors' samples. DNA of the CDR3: TGTGCCAGCATGGGGGACGTATATGGCTACACCTTC. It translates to CASMGDVYGYTF.